This T cell receptor beta chain was identified during a study of graft-versus-host responses after intestinal transplantation. Study overall: Every recipient had anti-thymocyte globulin induction and about three years of tacrolimus plus steroids.

As to this clone: Its target is not known.

TCRdb's copy holds only in-frame clones and misses some; the assay was immunoSEQ multiplex PCR. The sample includes under 85,000 clones, 90% to 95% of them seen just once. V lost 4 bases to trimming and J lost 4 bases, with 16 bases between them. Germline V CDR1 and CDR2: GTSNPN, SVGIG (reference sequence). The CDR3 runs 14 residues. Study results and limitations: Early post-transplant HvG declines showed an association with peak circulating GvH clone levels.

This clonotype originated in a human donor who received an intestinal transplant. Specimen: unstimulated CD8+ T cells sorted from spleen or lymph node cells, collected before intestinal transplant. The chain couples TRBV30 to TRBJ1-2; no reliable D call. CDR3 sequence reads: CAWTSEGSFYGYTF. CDR3 DNA sequence: TGTGCCTGGACTTCTGAGGGATCCTTCTATGGCTACACCTTC.